The T cell receptor beta chain described here comes from a study of neurological immune-mediated disorders. Regarding the study as a whole: One related-CDR3 cluster, found by phylogenetic grouping, held repertoires of 18 of 34 multiple sclerosis patients and is a possible signature. None of the CDR3 amino acid sequences in expanded clones turned up in more than one subject, which points to private repertoires in all groups. Multiple sclerosis was found to have the least TCR clonal expansion, below healthy controls, and HTLV-1-associated myelopathy the most.

MiXCR, run by TCRdb on the 5' RACE reads, gives a single entry per CDR3 protein. Here the sample spans 85,000 to 100,000 distinct CDR3 sequences, approximately 3.3% being singletons. The CDR3 consists of 12 residues. Concerning this clonotype: Its antigen is currently unknown. Mismatch with germline at one junction end may stem from a read error.

The sequenced sample was PBMCs. This TCR was recovered from a woman younger than 35 with multiple sclerosis. V usage is TRBV12-3 or TRBV12-4 and J usage is TRBJ1-1; no definite D call. CDR3 sequence: CDSSTTGFEAFF. The DNA of the CDR3 is TGTGACAGCAGCACGACGGGATTTGAAGCTTTCTTT.